These 5 T cell receptor beta chains originate from one sample sequenced in a study of T cell changes during pregnancy in multiple sclerosis. Clones were sequenced by immunoSEQ multiplex PCR, and TCRdb holds only the in-frame ones, with some missing. Among 50,000 to 70,000 clones listed, approximately 92% were seen once. The sequencing used peripheral blood, collected in the first trimester of pregnancy. All receptors come from a female donor with multiple sclerosis, enrolled in a pregnancy study.

The chain carries TRBV7-9 and TRBJ2-1, with D possibly matching TRBD1 (6 bases). The CDR3 has 14 amino acids. Germline assignment: CDR1 SEHNR and CDR2 FQNEAQ (reference sequence). V was cut by 3 bases and J by 5 bases, with 11 bases left in between. The CDR3 is CASSFGGSDNEQFF. CDR3 bases: TGTGCCAGCAGCTTTGGGGGCAGTGACAATGAGCAGTTCTTC.

At least ten counts were recorded for this clone. The chain links TRBV6-5 to TRBJ1-1; TRBD1 might be the D (6 bases). V was clipped by 2 bases and J by 4 bases, with 8 bases between them. Germline V CDR1 and CDR2: MNHEY, SVGAGI. The CDR3 length is 13 residues. CDR3 sequence reads: CASSYPGVTEAFF. In nucleotides, the CDR3 is TGTGCCAGCAGTTACCCAGGGGTCACTGAAGCTTTCTTT.

The chain combines TRBV30 with TRBJ1-1, with D hard to call. Germline CDR1 reads GTSNPN; CDR2 reads SVGIG (reference sequence). V lost 3 bases and J 6 bases, leaving 17 bases between the germline ends. This CDR3 has 14 residues. The chain's CDR3 is CAWRILGGRPEAFF. CDR3 nucleotides: TGTGCCTGGAGAATTCTGGGTGGGAGGCCTGAAGCTTTCTTT.

The chain carries TRBV11-2 and TRBJ2-5; 12 bases agree with TRBD2. The CDR3 length is 16 residues. V was pared by 6 bases and J by 2 bases, with 7 bases of the junction left unmatched. CDR1 and CDR2 from the germline V gene are SGHAT and FQNNGV. CDR3 in DNA: TGTGCCAGCAGTCACGGGACTAGCGGGTTTCAAGAGACCCAGTACTTC. Amino acid sequence: CASSHGTSGFQETQYF.

The V gene is TRBV19, the J gene TRBJ1-1; D perhaps matches TRBD1 (5 bases). V was pared by 0 bases and J by 5 bases, with 13 bases between. From germline, CDR1 is LNHDA and CDR2 SQIVND (reference sequence). The CDR3 runs 15 residues. For the CDR3, the DNA is TGTGCCAGTAGTATAGATAGGGGCAGGGTGACTGAAGCTTTCTTT. Protein product: CASSIDRGRVTEAFF.